Below are 20 T cell receptor beta chains sequenced from a single sample in a study of blood T cells in healthy people across ages. For the second PCR, which ran for about 6 to 12 cycles, a sample-barcoded 5' primer and a J-beta primer mix were used. TCRdb ran MiXCR on the 5' RACE reads and lists one entry per CDR3 protein. The sample records roughly 900,000 distinct CDR3 sequences, about 48% being singletons. Material for sequencing was blood. These receptors were obtained from a man under 40 in good health.

The chain joins TRBV5-6 to TRBJ2-7; the D gene could be TRBD1 or TRBD2 (5 bases each). This CDR3 spans 13 amino acids. Germline CDR1 reads SGHDT; CDR2 reads YYEEEE. Deletions cut 1 base from V and 5 bases from J, with 10 bases between. CDR3 bases: TGTGCCAGCAGCTTGCCAGGGACCCACGAGCAGTACTTC. Translated: CASSLPGTHEQYF.

The chain joins TRBV20-1 to TRBJ1-2; possible D gene TRBD1, 6 bases. The V end was cut by 0 bases, the J end by 8 bases, with 16 bases between. Per the germline V gene, CDR1 is DFQATT and CDR2 is SNEGSKA (reference sequence). The length of the CDR3 is 14 residues. The DNA for the CDR3 is TGCAGTGCTAGAGACCTGGGGGGCCCCATCGGCTACACCTTC. Its translation is CSARDLGGPIGYTF.

This clonotype was detected a few times. The V and J genes are TRBV12-3 or TRBV12-4 and TRBJ1-2, with 7 bases that match TRBD1. The CDR3 runs 14 residues. After removal of 5 bases from V and 3 bases from J, the junction contained 6 bases not matched to a gene. The CDR3 region is CASSRQGLDYGYTF. The CDR3 nucleotides are TGTGCCAGCAGTAGACAGGGTTTAGACTATGGCTACACCTTC.

The chain uses TRBV29-1 and TRBJ2-6; D might be TRBD1 (5 bases). The CDR3 covers 15 residues. V dropped 1 base and J dropped 1 base, with 8 bases sitting between them. Germline assignment: CDR1 SQVTM and CDR2 ANQGSEA. DNA of the CDR3: TGCAGCGTTGAAGGGGGCGGTTCTGGGGCCAACGTCCTGACTTTC. It encodes CSVEGGGSGANVLTF.

This chain links TRBV18 with TRBJ2-3; D gene unclear. Germline values: CDR1 KGHSH, CDR2 LQKENI. Between the trimmed V and J ends, which lost 3 bases and 4 bases, there was a span of 11 bases. The CDR3 sequence is 14 residues long. The CDR3 loop reads CASSPTGPADTQYF. Here the CDR3 DNA reads TGTGCCAGCTCACCTACGGGCCCCGCAGATACGCAGTATTTT.

J is TRBJ2-3 and V is TRBV28; 8 nucleotides agree with TRBD1. Germline loops: CDR1 MDHEN, CDR2 SYDVKM. The CDR3 spans 15 residues. V was clipped by 4 bases and J by 2 bases; unmatched bases: 5. DNA for the CDR3: TGTGCCAGCAGTTGCTCAGGGGGCTACACAGATACGCAGTATTTT. Translating it yields CASSCSGGYTDTQYF.

The genes are TRBV4-1 and TRBJ1-1; TRBD1 might be the D (5 bases). The CDR3 is 16 amino acids. The germline V and J ends were trimmed by 0 bases and 4 bases, with 15 bases remaining between them. The V gene's germline CDR1 is MGHRA and CDR2 YSYEKL. CDR3 sequence: CASSQDGGLGGTEAFF. CDR3 coding DNA: TGCGCCAGCAGCCAAGATGGCGGGCTTGGGGGCACTGAAGCTTTCTTT.

The J gene is TRBJ2-1, the V gene TRBV5-1, with 12 nucleotides matching TRBD2. The CDR3 length is 17 residues. Trimming took 0 bases from V and 9 from J; bases not matched to a gene: 10. The germline gives CDR1 SGHRS, CDR2 YFSETQ. In DNA form, the CDR3 reads TGCGCCAGCAGCTTGGCGGCTAGCGGGGGGGTTTTGAGTGAGCAGTTCTTC. Translation: CASSLAASGGVLSEQFF. The full variable domain, in which reference TRBV5-1 and TRBJ2-1 provide the parts outside the CDR3, is KAGVTQTPRYLIKTRGQQVTLSCSPISGHRSVSWYQQTPGQGLQFLFEYFSETQRNKGNFPGRFSGRQFSNSRSEMNVSTLELGDSALYLCASSLAASGGVLSEQFFGPGTRLTVL.

This chain connects TRBV30 to TRBJ2-3; perhaps TRBD2 as D (6 bases). Per the germline V gene, CDR1 is GTSNPN and CDR2 is SVGIG (reference sequence). This CDR3 region has 14 residues. Trimming took 0 bases from V and 9 from J, leaving 16 bases between them. Here the CDR3 DNA reads TGTGCCTGGAGTGTGCGGGACTTCAGAATAACGCAGTATTTT. Translating it yields CAWSVRDFRITQYF.

In this sample, this clonotype turned up a few times. The V call is TRBV4-3, the J call TRBJ1-5; the match to TRBD1 covers 7 bases. The V segment lost 1 base and the J segment 0 bases; nucleotides outside the gene matches: 3. This CDR3 spans 16 amino acids. CDR1 and CDR2 (germline): LGHNA, YSLEER. CDR3 DNA: TGCGCCAGCAGCCAAGGGACAGGCTCTAGCAATCAGCCCCAGCATTTT. This gives the protein CASSQGTGSSNQPQHF.

V usage is TRBV7-9 and J usage is TRBJ2-4; TRBD1 might be the D (5 bases). The J call could be wrong; TRBJ2-7 is a better fit for the DNA end. Germline lookup yields CDR1 SEHNR and CDR2 FQNEAQ (reference sequence). The CDR3 is 14 residues long. As DNA, the CDR3 is TGTGCCAGCAGCTTAGCGGTCAGGGCCCACGAGCAGTACTTC. This gives the protein CASSLAVRAHEQYF.

This clonotype was picked up a small number of times. This chain connects TRBV20-1 to TRBJ1-1, with TRBD1 matching 9 bases. J gave up 1 base and V 6 bases, and 0 bases lay outside the gene matches. Germline V gene data show CDR1 as DFQATT and CDR2 as SNEGSKA (reference sequence). The CDR3 length is 12 residues. CDR3: CSAGQGNTEAFF. CDR3 bases: TGCAGTGCGGGACAGGGGAACACTGAAGCTTTCTTT.

This chain links TRBV2 with TRBJ2-6; TRBD1 agrees at 10 bases. Germline V lookup: CDR1 SNHLY, CDR2 FYNNEI. Losses at the gene ends were 6 bases for V and 0 bases for J; bases not matched to a gene: 2. The CDR3 is 16 amino acids. The CDR3, as DNA: TGTGCCAGCAGCGGGACAGGGGCCTCTGGGGCCAACGTCCTGACTTTC. This sequence encodes CASSGTGASGANVLTF.

The CDR3 here is CASSPLERGRGVNEQFF. As DNA, the CDR3 is TGTGCCAGCAGCCCACTCGAGCGGGGTCGTGGGGTCAATGAGCAGTTCTTC. The J gene is TRBJ2-1, the V gene TRBV11-2, with 7 bases lining up with TRBD2. In germline, CDR1 is SGHAT, CDR2 FQNNGV. With V trimmed by 5 bases and J by 6 bases, 16 bases remained unmatched. CDR3 length: 17 residues.

The chain links TRBV24-1 to TRBJ2-7; 7 bases map to TRBD1. Germline CDR1 KGHDR, CDR2 SFDVKD. CDR3 size: 14 residues. Losses at the gene ends were 1 base for V and 5 bases for J; bases not matched to a gene: 4. CDR3 in DNA: TGTGCCACCAGTGATTTCACAGGGGCCAACGAGCAGTACTTC. Translating it yields CATSDFTGANEQYF.

This clonotype was recorded many times. The V gene is TRBV7-6, the J gene TRBJ2-3, with D hard to call. The germline gives CDR1 SGHVS, CDR2 FNYEAQ. Trimming cost V 6 bases and J 4 bases, with 14 bases left between them. CDR3 size: 14 residues. CDR3 nucleotides: TGTGCCAGCAGTACCCTCCCCCCGCCAGATACGCAGTATTTT. This sequence encodes CASSTLPPPDTQYF.

This clonotype was observed at least ten times. The gene calls are TRBV4-2 and TRBJ2-1; the D gene could be TRBD1 or TRBD2 (5 bases each). The CDR3 is 15 amino acids. The germline CDR1 and CDR2 sequences are LGHNA and YNFKEQ. Between the trimmed V and J ends, which lost 1 base and 8 bases, there was a span of 15 bases. Written as DNA, the CDR3 is TGTGCCAGCAGCCAAGCTAGGGGCCGGCGGGATGAGCAGTTCTTC. It specifies CASSQARGRRDEQFF.

The rearrangement links TRBV7-9 to TRBJ2-4; maybe TRBD1 (5 bases). Germline loops: CDR1 SEHNR, CDR2 FQNEAQ (reference sequence). The CDR3 consists of 16 residues. The V end was cut by 2 bases, the J end by 4 bases, with 15 bases between. The CDR3 DNA reads as TGTGCCAGCAGCTTAAACTTAGGACACACGAAAAACATTCAGTACTTC. Translating gives CASSLNLGHTKNIQYF.

This clonotype was seen once. A much bigger clone sits one base away, suggesting this may be a read error. This chain uses TRBV20-1 with TRBJ2-1; unclear D gene. The CDR3 loop spans 12 amino acids. The V gene's germline CDR1 is DFQATT and CDR2 SNEGSKA (reference sequence). CDR3 region: CSVSGSYKEQFF. The DNA of the CDR3 is TGCAGTGTAAGTGGGTCCTACAAGGAGCAGTTCTTC.

This clonotype was observed a handful of times. The chain is built from TRBV3-1 and TRBJ2-1; possible D gene TRBD1, 5 bases. V was shortened by 1 base and J by 2 bases, with 12 bases between the two germline ends. The CDR3 spans 16 residues. From germline, CDR1 is LGHDT and CDR2 YNNKEL (reference sequence). The CDR3 protein is CASSQVGQDTYNEQFF. CDR3 coding DNA: TGTGCCAGCAGCCAAGTCGGCCAGGACACCTACAATGAGCAGTTCTTC.